This T cell receptor beta chain came from a study of OX40 agonist ivuxolimab in advanced cancers. TCRdb keeps only in-frame clones here, not all; method: immunoSEQ multiplex PCR. The profile shows some 65,000 clones, about 90% of them singletons. Broader study findings: Averaged across samples, CD8+ T cells carried more expanded clones than CD4+ did.

On this clone: As yet, its antigen is unknown.

V lost 5 bases to trimming and J lost 2 bases, with 16 bases between them. The CDR3 length is 15 residues. Germline CDR1 and CDR2: LNHDA and SQIVND (reference sequence). The sequencing used CD4+ or CD8+ T cells sorted from blood, collected in a trial of the OX40 agonist ivuxolimab. The chain joins TRBV19 to TRBJ2-7; the D gene could be TRBD1 or TRBD2 (5 bases each). This TCR was sampled from an adult with an advanced solid tumor such as melanoma, head and neck, liver or kidney cancer. The CDR3 DNA follows: TGTGCCAGTAGTTTCGGGACCCCCGCCGCCTACGAGCAGTACTTC. Its translation is CASSFGTPAAYEQYF.